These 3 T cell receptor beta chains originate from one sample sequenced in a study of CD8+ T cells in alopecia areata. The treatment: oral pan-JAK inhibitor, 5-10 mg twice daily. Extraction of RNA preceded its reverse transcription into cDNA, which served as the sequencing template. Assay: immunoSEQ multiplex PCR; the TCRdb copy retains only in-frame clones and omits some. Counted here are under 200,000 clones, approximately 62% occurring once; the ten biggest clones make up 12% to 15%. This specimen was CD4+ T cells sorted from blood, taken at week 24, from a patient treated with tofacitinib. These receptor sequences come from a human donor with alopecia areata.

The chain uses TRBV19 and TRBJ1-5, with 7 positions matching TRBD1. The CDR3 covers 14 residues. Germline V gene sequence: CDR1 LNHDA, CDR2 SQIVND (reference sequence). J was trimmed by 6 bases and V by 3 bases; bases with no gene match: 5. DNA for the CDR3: TGTGCCAGTAGTATTTCAGGGGGAGGTCAGCCCCAGCATTTT. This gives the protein CASSISGGGQPQHF. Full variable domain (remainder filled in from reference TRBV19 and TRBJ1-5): DGGITQSPKYLFRKEGQNVTLSCEQNLNHDAMYWYRQDPGQGLRLIYYSQIVNDFQKGDIAEGYSVSREKKESFPLTVTSAQKNPTAFYLCASSISGGGQPQHFGDGTRLSIL.

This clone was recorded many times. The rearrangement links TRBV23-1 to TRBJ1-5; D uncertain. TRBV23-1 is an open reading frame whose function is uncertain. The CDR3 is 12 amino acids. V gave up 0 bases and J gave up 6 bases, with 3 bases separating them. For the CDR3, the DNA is TGCGCCAGCAGTCAATCGGGTCAGCCCCAGCATTTT. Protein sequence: CASSQSGQPQHF.

The CDR3 protein is CSATRGSGPYEQYF. CDR3 nucleotides: TGCAGCGCTACAAGGGGTTCGGGACCCTACGAGCAGTACTTC. J is TRBJ2-7 and V is TRBV29-1; D could derive from TRBD1 or TRBD2 (5 bases each). Germline CDR1 SQVTM, CDR2 ANQGSEA. The V and J ends lost 7 bases and 2 bases respectively, with 18 bases between them. The CDR3 has 14 residues.